This T cell receptor beta chain was found in a study of blood T cell repertoires in COVID-19. Study-wide context: COVID-19 samples from acute and convalescent phases originated in the United States, Italy and Spain. PBMCs, B-cell-depleted T cells, or T cells provided the cDNA or gDNA that made up the material.

Patients of the Seattle cohort, enrolled during active infection, were followed longitudinally. The CDR3 runs to 15 residues. From germline, CDR1 is LGHNA and CDR2 YNFKEQ. V dropped 0 bases and J dropped 7; count of bases not matched to a gene: 5. Original processing notes: Researchers report that nucleated cell counts were estimated from reference gene primer amplification. The assay was immunoSEQ multiplex PCR, and TCRdb's table has in-frame clones only and misses some. V and J calls and clone size follow that table, whereas D and trimming were derived from the DNA. In the table there are under 250,000 clones, approximately 90% of which are singletons.

The V call is TRBV4-2, the J call TRBJ2-5, with 10 bases lining up with TRBD1. Sequenced: peripheral blood. The TCR originated in a man in his sixties with COVID-19, enrolled during active disease. The CDR3 DNA reads TGTGCCAGCAGCCAAGATTCGGACAGGGGGGGGACCCAGTACTTC. Translated, it gives CASSQDSDRGGTQYF.